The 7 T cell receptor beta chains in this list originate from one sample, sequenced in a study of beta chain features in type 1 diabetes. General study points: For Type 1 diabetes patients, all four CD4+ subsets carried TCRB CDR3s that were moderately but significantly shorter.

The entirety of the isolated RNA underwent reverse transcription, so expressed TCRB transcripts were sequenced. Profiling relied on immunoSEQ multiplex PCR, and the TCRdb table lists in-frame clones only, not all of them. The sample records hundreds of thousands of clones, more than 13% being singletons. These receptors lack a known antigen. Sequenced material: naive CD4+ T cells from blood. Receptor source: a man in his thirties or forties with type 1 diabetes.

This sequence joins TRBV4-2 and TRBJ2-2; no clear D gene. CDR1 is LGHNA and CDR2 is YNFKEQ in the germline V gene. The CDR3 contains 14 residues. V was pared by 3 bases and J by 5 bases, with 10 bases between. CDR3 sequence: CASSQSSLTGELFF. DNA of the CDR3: TGTGCCAGCAGCCAGTCTAGTCTAACCGGGGAGCTGTTTTTT.

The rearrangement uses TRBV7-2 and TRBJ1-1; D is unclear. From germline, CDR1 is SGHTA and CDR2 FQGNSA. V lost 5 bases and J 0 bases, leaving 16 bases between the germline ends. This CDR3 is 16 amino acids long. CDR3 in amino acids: CASSHPLGEMNTEAFF. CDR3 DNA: TGTGCCAGCAGCCATCCCCTGGGAGAGATGAACACTGAAGCTTTCTTT.

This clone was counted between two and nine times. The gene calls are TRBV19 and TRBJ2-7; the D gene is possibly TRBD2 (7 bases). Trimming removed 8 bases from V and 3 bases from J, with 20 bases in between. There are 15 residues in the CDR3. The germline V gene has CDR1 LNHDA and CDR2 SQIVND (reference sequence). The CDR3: CASRRERGHGYEQYF. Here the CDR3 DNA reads TGTGCCAGTCGGCGGGAGCGGGGACACGGCTACGAGCAGTACTTC.

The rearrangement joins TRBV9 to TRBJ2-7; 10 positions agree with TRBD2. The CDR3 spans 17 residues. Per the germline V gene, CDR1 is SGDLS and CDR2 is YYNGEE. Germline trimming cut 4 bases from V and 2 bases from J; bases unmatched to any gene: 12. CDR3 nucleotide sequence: TGTGCCAGCAGCCCCAAGACCGGGACTAGCGTGCCCTACGAGCAGTACTTC. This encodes CASSPKTGTSVPYEQYF.

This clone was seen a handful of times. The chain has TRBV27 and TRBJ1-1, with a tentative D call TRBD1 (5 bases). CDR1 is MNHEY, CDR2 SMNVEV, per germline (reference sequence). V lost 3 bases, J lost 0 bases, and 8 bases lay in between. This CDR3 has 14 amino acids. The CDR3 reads CASSFQGLNTEAFF. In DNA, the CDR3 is TGTGCCAGCAGTTTCCAGGGTTTGAACACTGAAGCTTTCTTT.

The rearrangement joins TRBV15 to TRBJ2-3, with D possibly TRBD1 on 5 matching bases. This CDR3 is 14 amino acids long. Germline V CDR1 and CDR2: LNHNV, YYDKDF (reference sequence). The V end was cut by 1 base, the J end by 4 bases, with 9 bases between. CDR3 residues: CATSRGQGSDTQYF. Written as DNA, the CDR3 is TGTGCCACCAGCAGAGGCCAGGGTTCAGATACGCAGTATTTT.

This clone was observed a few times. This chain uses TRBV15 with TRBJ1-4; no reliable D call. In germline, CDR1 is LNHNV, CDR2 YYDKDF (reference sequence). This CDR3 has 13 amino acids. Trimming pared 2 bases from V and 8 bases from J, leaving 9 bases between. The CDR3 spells CATSRYVEEKLFF. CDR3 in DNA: TGTGCCACCAGCAGATATGTCGAGGAAAAACTGTTTTTT.